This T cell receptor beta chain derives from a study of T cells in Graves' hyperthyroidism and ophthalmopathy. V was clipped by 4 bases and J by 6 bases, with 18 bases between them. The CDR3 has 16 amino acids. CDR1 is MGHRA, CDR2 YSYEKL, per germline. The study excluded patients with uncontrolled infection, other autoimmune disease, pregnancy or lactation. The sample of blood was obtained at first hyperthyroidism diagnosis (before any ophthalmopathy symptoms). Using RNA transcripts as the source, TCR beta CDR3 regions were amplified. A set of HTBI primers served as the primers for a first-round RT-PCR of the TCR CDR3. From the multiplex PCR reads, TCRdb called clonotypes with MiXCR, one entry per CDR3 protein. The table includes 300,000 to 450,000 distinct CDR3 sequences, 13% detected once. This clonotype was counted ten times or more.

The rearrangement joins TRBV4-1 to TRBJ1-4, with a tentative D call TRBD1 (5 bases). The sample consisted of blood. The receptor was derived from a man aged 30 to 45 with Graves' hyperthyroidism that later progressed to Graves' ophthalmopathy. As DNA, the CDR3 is TGCGCCAGCAGCCCTTTCGGACACCCGGACGATGAAAAACTGTTTTTT. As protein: CASSPFGHPDDEKLFF.